Listed here is a single TCR beta chain. What it recognizes is unknown. The authors took one heparinised blood draw, averaging roughly 120 mL, from each donor. This sample is drawn from a study of beta chain features in type 1 diabetes. About the research overall: Sorted cells from all samples, numbering 95 million to 140 million, were examined.

The study reverse transcribed the entire isolated RNA, so it sequenced expressed TCRB transcripts. The method was immunoSEQ multiplex PCR; TCRdb's version includes in-frame clones alone and lacks a portion of them. The sample has a few hundred thousand clones, 10% to 15% seen once. Study-wide results and caveats: In every one of the four CD4+ subsets, TCRB CDR3s were moderately but significantly shorter in Type 1 diabetes patients.

This CDR3 contains 16 residues. V was clipped by 0 bases and J by 3 bases, with 9 bases between them. CDR1 is LGHNA, CDR2 YSLEER, per germline. The source of this sequence is a woman between 18 and 29 years old with type 1 diabetes. Sequenced: naive CD4+ T cells from blood. This chain uses TRBV4-3 with TRBJ1-6; D gene unclear. CDR3 sequence (DNA): TGCGCCAGCAGCCAAGAGATTACCGGCTATAATTCACCCCTCCACTTT. Amino acid sequence: CASSQEITGYNSPLHF.